Described below is a single T cell receptor (beta chain) sequence and its context. The target antigen is unknown. This may be a read error: a much more frequent sequence differs by one nucleotide. This sample stems from a study of T cells in Graves' hyperthyroidism and ophthalmopathy. The source material, RNA transcripts, was used to amplify TCR beta CDR3 regions. First-round RT-PCR of the TCR CDR3 relied on the HTBI primer set. TCRdb re-derived calls from the multiplex PCR reads in MiXCR, one entry per CDR3 protein. This sample carries hundreds of thousands of distinct CDR3 sequences, roughly 15% of them seen once, and the ten largest clones take approximately 12%. The germline V gene encodes CDR1 SEHNR and CDR2 FQNEAQ (reference sequence). The CDR3 covers 13 residues. The V end was cut by 5 bases, the J end by 6 bases, with 14 bases between. Study observations and caveats: Blood also carried most thyroid clonotypes expanded above 0.001.

The PBMCs studied were ones that came from 10 ml fresh peripheral blood. The specimen was blood. The clonotype comes from a woman aged 50 to 60 with Graves' ophthalmopathy. This chain connects TRBV7-9 to TRBJ2-7; no clear D. Here the CDR3 reads CASSHVSDGEQYF. The CDR3 nucleotides are TGTGCCAGCAGCCACGTAAGTGACGGCGAGCAGTACTTC.